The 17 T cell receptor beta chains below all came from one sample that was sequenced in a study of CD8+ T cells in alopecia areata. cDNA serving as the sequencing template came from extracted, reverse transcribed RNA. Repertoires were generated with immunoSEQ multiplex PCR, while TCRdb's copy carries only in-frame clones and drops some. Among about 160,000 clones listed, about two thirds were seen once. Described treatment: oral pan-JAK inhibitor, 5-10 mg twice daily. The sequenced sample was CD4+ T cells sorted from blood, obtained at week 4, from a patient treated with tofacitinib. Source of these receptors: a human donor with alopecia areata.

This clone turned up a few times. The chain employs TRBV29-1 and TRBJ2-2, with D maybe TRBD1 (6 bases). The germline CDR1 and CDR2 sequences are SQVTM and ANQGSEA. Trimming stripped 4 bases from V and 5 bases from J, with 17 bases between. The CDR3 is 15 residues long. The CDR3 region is CSVARTDGFTGELFF. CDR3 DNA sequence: TGCAGCGTTGCTCGGACAGACGGTTTTACCGGGGAGCTGTTTTTT.

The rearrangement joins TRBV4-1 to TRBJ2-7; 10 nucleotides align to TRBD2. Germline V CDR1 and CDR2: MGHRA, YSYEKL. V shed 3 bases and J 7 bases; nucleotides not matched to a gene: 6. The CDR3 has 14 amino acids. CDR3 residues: CASSQIAGGGEQYF. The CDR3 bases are TGCGCCAGCAGCCAGATAGCGGGGGGAGGAGAGCAGTACTTC.

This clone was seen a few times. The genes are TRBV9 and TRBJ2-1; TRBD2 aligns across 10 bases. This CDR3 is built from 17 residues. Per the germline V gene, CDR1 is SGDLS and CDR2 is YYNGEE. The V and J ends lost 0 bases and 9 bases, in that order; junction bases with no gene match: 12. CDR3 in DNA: TGTGCCAGCAGCGTAGCTCCAGCGGGGGGGCTGTATGGTGAGCAGTTCTTC. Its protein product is CASSVAPAGGLYGEQFF.

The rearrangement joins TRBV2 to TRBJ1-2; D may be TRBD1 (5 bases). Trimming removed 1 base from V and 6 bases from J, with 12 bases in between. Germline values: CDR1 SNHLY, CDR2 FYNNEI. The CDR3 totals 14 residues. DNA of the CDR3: TGTGCCAGCAGTGAAGGGACACGGGTCGATGGCTACACCTTC. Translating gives CASSEGTRVDGYTF.

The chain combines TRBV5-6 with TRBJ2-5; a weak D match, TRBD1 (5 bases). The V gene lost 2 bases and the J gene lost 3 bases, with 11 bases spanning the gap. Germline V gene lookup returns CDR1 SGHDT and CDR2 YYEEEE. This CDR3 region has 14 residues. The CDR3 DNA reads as TGTGCCAGCAGCTTTGAAGTGACAGAAGAGACCCAGTACTTC. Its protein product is CASSFEVTEETQYF.

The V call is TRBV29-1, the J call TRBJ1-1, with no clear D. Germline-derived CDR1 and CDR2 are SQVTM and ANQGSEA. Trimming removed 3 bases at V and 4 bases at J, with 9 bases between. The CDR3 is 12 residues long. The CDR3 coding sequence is TGCAGCGTTGAGGGGATCGGCACTGAAGCTTTCTTT. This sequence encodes CSVEGIGTEAFF.

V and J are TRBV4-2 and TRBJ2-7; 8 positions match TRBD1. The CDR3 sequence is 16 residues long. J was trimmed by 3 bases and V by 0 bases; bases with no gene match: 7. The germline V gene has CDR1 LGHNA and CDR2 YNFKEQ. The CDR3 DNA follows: TGTGCCAGCAGCCAAGATGGTACAGGGGGGCACTACGAGCAGTACTTC. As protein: CASSQDGTGGHYEQYF.

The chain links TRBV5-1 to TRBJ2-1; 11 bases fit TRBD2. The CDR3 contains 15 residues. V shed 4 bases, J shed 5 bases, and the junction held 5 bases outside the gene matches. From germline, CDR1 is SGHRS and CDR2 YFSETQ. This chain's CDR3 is CASSLGLAADNEQFF. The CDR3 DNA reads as TGCGCCAGCAGCCTGGGACTAGCGGCCGACAATGAGCAGTTCTTC.

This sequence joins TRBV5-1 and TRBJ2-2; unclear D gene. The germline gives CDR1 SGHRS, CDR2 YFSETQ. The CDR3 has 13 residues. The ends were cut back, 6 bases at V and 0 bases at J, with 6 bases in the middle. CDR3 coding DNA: TGCGCCAGCACTATGGCGAACACCGGGGAGCTGTTTTTT. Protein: CASTMANTGELFF. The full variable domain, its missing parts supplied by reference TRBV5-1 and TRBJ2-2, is KAGVTQTPRYLIKTRGQQVTLSCSPISGHRSVSWYQQTPGQGLQFLFEYFSETQRNKGNFPGRFSGRQFSNSRSEMNVSTLELGDSALYLCASTMANTGELFFGEGSRLTVL.

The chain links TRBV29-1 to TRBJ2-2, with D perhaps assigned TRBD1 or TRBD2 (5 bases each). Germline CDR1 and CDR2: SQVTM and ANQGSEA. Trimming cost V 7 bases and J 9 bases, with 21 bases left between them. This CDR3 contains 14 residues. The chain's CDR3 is CSGESGPPNRELFF. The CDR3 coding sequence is TGCAGCGGGGAATCGGGGCCGCCCAACAGGGAGCTGTTTTTT.

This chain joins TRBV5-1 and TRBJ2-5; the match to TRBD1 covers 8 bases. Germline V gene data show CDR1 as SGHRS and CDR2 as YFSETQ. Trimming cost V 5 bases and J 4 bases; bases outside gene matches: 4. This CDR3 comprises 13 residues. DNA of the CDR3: TGCGCCAGCAGAGAGACAGGGGCAGAGACCCAGTACTTC. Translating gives CASRETGAETQYF. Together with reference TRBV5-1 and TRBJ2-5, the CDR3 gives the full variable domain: KAGVTQTPRYLIKTRGQQVTLSCSPISGHRSVSWYQQTPGQGLQFLFEYFSETQRNKGNFPGRFSGRQFSNSRSEMNVSTLELGDSALYLCASRETGAETQYFGPGTRLLVL.

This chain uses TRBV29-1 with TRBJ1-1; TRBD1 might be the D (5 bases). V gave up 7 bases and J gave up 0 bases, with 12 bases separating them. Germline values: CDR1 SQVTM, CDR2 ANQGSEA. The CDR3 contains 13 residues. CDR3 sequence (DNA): TGCAGCGGTCGCAGGGAGATGAACACTGAAGCTTTCTTT. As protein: CSGRREMNTEAFF. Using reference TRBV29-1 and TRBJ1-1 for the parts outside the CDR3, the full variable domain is SAVISQKPSRDICQRGTSLTIQCQVDSQVTMMFWYRQQPGQSLTLIATANQGSEATYESGFVIDKFPISRPNLTFSTLTVSNMSPEDSSIYLCSGRREMNTEAFFGQGTRLTVV.

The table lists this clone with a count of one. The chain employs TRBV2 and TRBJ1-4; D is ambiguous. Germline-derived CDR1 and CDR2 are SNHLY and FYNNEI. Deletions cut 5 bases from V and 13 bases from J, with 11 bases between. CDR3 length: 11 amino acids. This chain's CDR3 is CASSIAQLLFF. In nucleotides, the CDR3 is TGTGCCAGCAGTATAGCCCAGCTACTGTTTTTT.

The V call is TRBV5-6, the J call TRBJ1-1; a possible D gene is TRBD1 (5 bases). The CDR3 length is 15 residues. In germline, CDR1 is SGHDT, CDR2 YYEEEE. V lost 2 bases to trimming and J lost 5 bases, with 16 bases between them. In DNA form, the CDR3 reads TGTGCCAGCAGCTTCGGGACCGGAGGAGGAACTGAAGCTTTCTTT. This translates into CASSFGTGGGTEAFF.

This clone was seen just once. In nucleotides, the CDR3 is TGCGCCAGCAGCCAAGCAGGGGTAGGAAACATTCAGTACTTC. It yields the protein CASSQAGVGNIQYF. V gene TRBV4-3 combines with J gene TRBJ2-4, with D possibly matching TRBD1 (6 bases). Germline V lookup: CDR1 LGHNA, CDR2 YSLEER. Trimming removed 1 base at V and 6 bases at J, with 10 bases between. This CDR3 is built from 14 residues.

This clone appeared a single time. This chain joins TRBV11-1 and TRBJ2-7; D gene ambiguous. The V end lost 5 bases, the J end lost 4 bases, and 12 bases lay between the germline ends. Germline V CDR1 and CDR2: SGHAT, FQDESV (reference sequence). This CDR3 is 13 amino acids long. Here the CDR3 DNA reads TGTGCCAGCAGCCCCGGGCAGCTTTACGAGCAGTACTTC. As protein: CASSPGQLYEQYF.

Here the CDR3 reads CASPAGAQYF. In DNA, the CDR3 is TGTGCCTCACCAGCAGGGGCGCAGTATTTT. The V gene is TRBV10-3, the J gene TRBJ2-3; possible D gene TRBD1, 6 bases. Germline V gene lookup returns CDR1 ENHRY and CDR2 SYGVKD. Trimming removed 11 bases from V and 10 bases from J, with 13 bases in between. The CDR3 spans 10 residues.